The present entry profiles one TCR beta chain with its context. No antigen is known for it. It has no much larger one-base neighbor in the sample; base qualities were not kept. The cysteine opens and the phenylalanine closes a CDR3 of 16 amino acids. Only the CDR3 DNA is retained, 48 bases long and in frame from the first base. V is cut back by 1 base and J by 6 bases, with 7 bases in the junction unmatched. For CDR1 and CDR2, the germline V gene lists LGHNA and YSLEER. This sample was included in a study of cytomegalovirus exposure and HLA in healthy donors (dated by TCRdb to 2016 to 2017). General notes on the study: According to an earlier analysis of 587 of the donors, 150 million to 200 million T cells yielded over 100 million unique TCR beta sequences and 250 to 350 Gb of sequence data. An early release covering 550 to 700 HLA-typed donors comprised roughly 300 gigabases of sequencing data and approximately 85 million unique TCR sequences. Among the approximately 420 genotyped donors, around 81% belonged to the genetic ancestry cluster associated with self-reported Caucasian donors. The study aimed to test whether signatures of past pathogen exposure could be identified by cataloging public T cell receptors. The T cell repertoires of 666 subjects were profiled by immunosequencing and related to cytomegalovirus serostatus. In addition to the first cohort of 650 to 800 subjects, a separate validation cohort of under 150 different subjects was used. High-throughput TCR immunosequencing, statistical association of individual TCRs with disease status, and machine learning were combined to predict cytomegalovirus infection status. In a later analysis, previously published TCR beta repertoires from about 670 donors were re-analyzed and high-resolution HLA genotyping was added so that TCR occurrence patterns could be studied. In the later analysis, no new phenotypic data were used to find candidate immune exposures; instead, reliance was placed on TCR beta sequences and their occurrence across donors. To decide whether each TCR beta V gene segment behaved as functional or pseudogenic, an earlier analysis of some 540 of the donors relied on high-throughput TCR beta sequencing. Donor age, sex, ethnicity and CMV serostatus were compiled together with the repertoire data. A later genetic analysis used genome-wide SNP genotypes for about 60% of the roughly 700 donors, treating that subset as a discovery cohort. Every discovery cohort repertoire had been produced on one sequencing platform. HLA typing included class I and class II loci at four-digit resolution. The number of typed donors differed by locus: about 620-640 for A, B, C, DRB1 and DQB1; approximately 520 for DQA1; roughly 600 for DPA1; and roughly 490 for DPB1. Several DR-DQ haplotypes were treated as single units for association and clustering because of strong linkage in the cohort. On average, about 240,000 unique TCR beta nucleotide sequences were sequenced per donor among about 400 genotyped donors of the cohort, with roughly 18% of those sequences being non-productive.

The cohort was made up of approximately 700 healthy bone marrow donors. Cohort members were all nominally healthy when sampled, although unrecorded immune exposures were likely present. The donor was CMV seropositive and belonged to the group of some 290 seropositive cohort members. Each donor provided a peripheral blood sample, and peripheral blood mononuclear cells were used for TCR beta sequencing. Genomic DNA was extracted from the blood cell samples with the Qiagen DNeasy Blood Extraction Kit. On the study overall, not on this receptor specifically: The authors suggested that the approach could potentially be extended to other disease states and immunological phenotypes. Specific HLA alleles were associated with more than 15,000 TCR beta sequences at a false discovery rate of 0.05 in a later analysis. Correlated functional status among segregating V segments might be attributable to linkage disequilibrium, but an unknown experimental factor could not be ruled out. A further reported finding was that TCR beta sequences accurately predicted the HLA-A and HLA-B alleles for most subjects in the first cohort. Most CMV-associated TCR beta chains appeared to be HLA-restricted in a later analysis, and the HLA associations seemed to be driven largely by CMV exposure. In an earlier analysis of 450 to 750 of the donors, most TCR beta V segments appeared in productive rearrangements about 87% or about 30% of the time, broadly matching IMGT annotations. When HLA alleles, especially DR and DQ, strongly co-occurred, attributing TCR associations to individual alleles was difficult. The cohort was sequenced for TCR beta chains only, and without alpha or paired-chain data the features that could be detected were limited. In the study, some 160 TCR beta chains were listed as associated with cytomegalovirus. CMV serostatus was the only immune exposure information available for the cohort. In both the original and validation cohorts, the classifier was reported to diagnose cytomegalovirus status with high specificity and sensitivity. In a later analysis, TCR association rates were found to vary across HLA loci, with the most associated TCRs seen for DRB1 alleles and the fewest for HLA-C alleles. The sequencing pipeline was judged likely to have produced a cluster of highly shared sequence variants as a technical artifact. Sequencing depth was assumed to be roughly uniform across donors in the presence/absence analyses, though that assumption may not hold. In a later analysis, HLA-associated TCR beta chains were found to be more clonally expanded and to have lower generation probabilities than equally common non-associated chains. Because counts were too low, more than 15 rarely observed V segments, including chromosome 9 orphons, were excluded from the earlier analysis of under 650 of the donors. The 87-base-pair reads could not distinguish some IMGT-functional V segments, including TRBV6-2 and TRBV6-3, so those segments were excluded. Because HLA typing was unavailable for some donors at each locus, only the typed subset was used in association tests. Most TCR sequences were seen in very few donors, while some public TCRs were found in many individuals. In vitro tests confirmed that a few of the cytomegalovirus-associated TCR beta chains recognize cytomegalovirus antigens. A later analysis reported that several top co-occurrence clusters appeared linked to parvovirus B19, influenza, CMV and Epstein-Barr virus. A later genetic analysis reported fewer N-insertions in productive TCRs among donors in an Asian-associated ancestry cluster than the roughly 620-donor mean. In a later genetic analysis, a missense DCLRE1C variant was associated with V-gene and J-gene trimming of TCR beta chains, and the association was replicated in an independent cohort.

The method behind the library was the immunoSEQ multiplex PCR assay. A mixture of 60 forward primers for TCR Vbeta segments and 13 reverse primers for TCR Jbeta segments was used in the multiplex PCR. Amplification of the CDR3 region of rearranged TCR beta genes was performed with a multiplex PCR assay on genomic DNA. Amplified TCR beta libraries were sequenced as 87-base-pair reads on the Illumina HiSeq System. The study's own analysis went as follows. In a later analysis, tens of millions of unique TCR beta chains were counted across the roughly 610 repertoires, and approximately 9.9 million of these chains were shared by at least two donors. Raw reads were error-corrected and collapsed into unique sequences with a nearest-neighbor algorithm that merged closely related sequences to remove PCR and sequencing errors. To assign V, D and J gene segments, CDR3 sequences were aligned to IMGT reference sequences. For a sequence to be retained, at least a six-nucleotide match to both a V gene segment and a J gene segment was required. Rearrangements were called productive when the CDR3 lacked stop codons and stayed in frame with V and J; all others were non-productive. CDR3 was defined according to IMGT convention as the region running from the second conserved V-encoded cysteine to the conserved J-encoded phenylalanine. The earlier analysis of about 610 of the donors excluded sequences that lacked an unambiguous match to a single V gene segment. An earlier analysis of under 750 of the donors called V segments functional above 56.7% productive rearrangements and segregating when the between-donor standard deviation exceeded 5%. A statistical classification framework was developed to diagnose cytomegalovirus status using the catalog of TCR beta chain sequences. In a later analysis, V and J genes were assigned by comparing TCR nucleotide sequences against IMGT/GENE-DB human TR gene sequences. In a later analysis, CDR3 sequences and most-parsimonious VDJ recombination scenarios were assigned using the TCRdist pipeline. A later analysis defined each TCR beta chain by its CDR3 amino acid sequence plus V-gene family, and excluded reads lacking a unique V-gene family. To address suspected cross-contamination and a sequencing artifact, a later analysis removed some 620 highly shared, low-generation-probability nucleotide sequences. A later analysis calculated a clonal expansion index for each public chain from normalized within-repertoire ranks of inferred template counts. A later analysis computed generation probabilities with a VDJ recombination model fitted to out-of-frame rearrangements, and checked the results against IGoR. Hypergeometric tests were used in a later analysis to score TCR-TCR, TCR-HLA and TCR-CMV co-occurrence, with a repertoire-size bias correction applied to the TCR pairs. To estimate false discovery rates, a later analysis permuted the HLA or CMV assignments 20 times. In a later analysis, co-occurring TCRs were grouped using DBSCAN, and TCRdist sequence similarity was added for clustering within HLA-allele-positive subsets. Repertoires with fewer than 30,000 or more than 120,000 public chains were left out of co-occurrence clustering, as were five repertoires with anomalous nucleotide sharing. TCRdb limited this immuneACCESS table to in-frame rearrangements with V and J called. A share of clones is missing; checked studies link under half to unresolved V genes, and the rest is unexplained. V and J calls and clone size come straight from that table; D and trimming were deduced from the DNA. The sample yields roughly 160,000 clones; 60% to 85% were counted once. Together, the top ten hold about 3.8% of the sample.

The TCR comes from a young man in good health and CMV-seropositive. The sequence links TRBV4-3 to TRBJ2-3; TRBD2 matches 10 bases in the middle. The sample consisted of PBMCs. The bases are TGCGCCAGCAGCCAAGGTCAGCGGGGGGGCCAGGATACGCAGTATTTT. Its protein is CASSQGQRGGQDTQYF.